This T cell receptor beta chain comes out of a study of shared clonotypes between healthy human individuals. Overall study findings and caveats: The represented genetic and exposure-history diversity was limited by the small number of donors.

Source study methods: ImmunoSEQ gave junction-only sequences without quality scores, so filtering differed. The method was immunoSEQ multiplex PCR; TCRdb's version includes in-frame clones alone and lacks a portion of them. Clone size and the V and J calls come from that table; the DNA yielded D and trimming. Of some 2,500,000 clones listed, 85% to 95% are singletons. Germline assignment: CDR1 MGHDK and CDR2 SYGVNS. This CDR3 is built from 14 residues. The V end lost 2 bases, the J end lost 3 bases, and 8 bases lay between the germline ends. The count of this clone is one. The antigen remains unidentified.

The V and J genes are TRBV25-1 and TRBJ1-5; a possible D gene is TRBD1 (5 bases). Material: naive CD4+ T cells from PBMCs. Subset described: CD45RA+ positively selected. This receptor was obtained from a man younger than 30 in good health. Some clones in this sample may be carry-over from other donors' samples. CDR3 nucleotide sequence: TGTGCCAGCAGTGAACGACAGACCAATCAGCCCCAGCATTTT. It translates to CASSERQTNQPQHF.